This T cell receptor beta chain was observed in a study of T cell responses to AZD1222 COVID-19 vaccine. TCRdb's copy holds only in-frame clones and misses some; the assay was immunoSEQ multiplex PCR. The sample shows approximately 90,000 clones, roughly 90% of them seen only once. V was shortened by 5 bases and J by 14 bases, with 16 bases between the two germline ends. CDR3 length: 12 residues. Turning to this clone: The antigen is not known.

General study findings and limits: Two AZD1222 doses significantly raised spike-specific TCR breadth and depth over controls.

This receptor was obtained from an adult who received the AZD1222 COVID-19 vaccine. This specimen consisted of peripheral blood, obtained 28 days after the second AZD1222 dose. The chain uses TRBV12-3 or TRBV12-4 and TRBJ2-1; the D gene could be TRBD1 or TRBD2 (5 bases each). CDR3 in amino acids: CASSAYGTDKFF. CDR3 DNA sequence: TGTGCCAGCAGTGCCTACGGGACGGATAAGTTCTTC.